This T cell receptor beta chain was obtained from a study of shared clonotypes between healthy human individuals (dated by TCRdb to the early 2020s). Background on the whole study: Three men and a couple of women, aged 18 to 49 years, made up the cohort. Libraries were prepared and TCR repertoires were sequenced by different laboratories using diverse techniques, in order to increase sequencing depth and limit assay-specific biases. The study deeply sequenced blood TCR repertoires of roughly five healthy adults to estimate repertoire size and the extent of clonotype sharing between individuals. Between about 0.94 and 8.9 billion PBMCs per donor were obtained by leukapheresis. Here is what the overall study found, with its caveats: Pairwise subsampling indicated that sequencing depth was expected to affect the degree of clonotype sharing among donors. Sampling was limited to blood, and TCR repertoires in tissue likely differ from TCR repertoires in blood. The genetic and exposure-history diversity represented was limited by the small number of donors.

The donors were healthy, HIV-negative adults with no recently reported acute infections or vaccinations. Only Caucasian adults living in Nashville, Tennessee, USA were represented among the donors. For unsorted samples, tens of millions of PBMCs were counted, and genomic DNA was extracted using the QIAamp DNA Blood Mini kit. After blood collection by leukapheresis, PBMCs were isolated using Ficoll-Histopaque density gradient centrifugation and then cryopreserved in the vapor phase of liquid nitrogen. Using the deep immunoSEQ assay, multiplex PCR amplified TCR CDR3 regions from genomic DNA. For each cell subset, the extracted genomic DNA was distributed evenly across all wells of several immunoSEQ 96-well plates, and each plate served as one replicate. For unsorted PBMC, 300 ng genomic DNA, equal to about 30,000 T cell genomes, was loaded into each replicate PCR. Ten immunoSEQ deep assay plates were used to sequence the unsorted PBMC genomic DNA. Purified libraries were quantified with a Qubit 3.0 fluorometer, sized on a Bioanalyzer 2100, and re-quantified with the KAPA Library Quantification kit. A separate single-read 150-cycle Illumina NextSeq 550 flow cell was used to sequence each immunoSEQ 96-well plate. The published analysis was carried out like this. Because only junctional sequences without quality scores were contained in the immunoSEQ output, filtering matching that applied to full-length reads could not be performed. To assign V/J genes and CDR3, sequences were annotated using PyIR, a Python wrapper for IgBLAST v1.9, with IMGT germline references. Reads with weak V/J assignments (E-value above 1e-6), missing CDR3, stop codons, out-of-frame junctions, or ambiguous translated residues were removed. A V3J clonotype was defined by an identical inferred V gene, J gene, and CDR3 amino acid sequence. Percentage overlap between repertoires was computed as shared unique clonotypes divided by the size of the smaller repertoire. Three approaches were used to assess repertoire richness: RTK rarefaction, the Chao1 estimator, and Recon v2.1 estimates of unobserved clonotypes. Drawn from immuneACCESS, this table holds only the in-frame rearrangements with V and J called that TCRdb kept. Clones are partly lost; checked studies trace under half to an unresolved V gene and leave the rest unexplained. V, J and clone size were drawn from that table, and D and trimming were deduced from the DNA. The sample contains about half a million clones, roughly 80% of them found a single time. The ten largest clones take up roughly 13% of the sample.

This clone has only a few counts. Its cognate antigen has yet to be identified. Base-call qualities are not available, and no considerably larger clone is one nucleotide away. Cut back by 1 base and 2 bases, the V and J ends lie 11 bases apart. Spanning cysteine to phenylalanine, the CDR3 consists of 15 amino acids. The kept DNA is CDR3 alone, 45 bases in frame from the first base. Per the germline V gene (reference sequence), PRHDT is the CDR1 and FYEKMQ is the CDR2. Sequenced: PBMCs. The chain is encoded by TRBV13 joined to TRBJ1-1; the D gene identity is not certain. This sequence was found in a woman aged 40 to 49 in good health. Some clones in this sample may be carry-over from other donors' samples. The sequenced DNA is TGTGCCAGCAGCTTAGATGGCCGGGAAAACACTGAAGCTTTCTTT. This sequence encodes CASSLDGRENTEAFF. Extended through the reference TRBV13 and TRBJ1-1 proteins, this CDR3 yields the full variable domain: AAGVIQSPRHLIKEKRETATLKCYPIPRHDTVYWYQQGPGQDPQFLISFYEKMQSDKGSIPDRFSAQQFSDYHSELNMSSLELGDSALYFCASSLDGRENTEAFFGQGTRLTVV.